Listed here are 21 T cell receptor beta chains from one sample, sequenced in a study of blood T cell repertoires in COVID-19. Some clones are missing from TCRdb's copy, which holds only in-frame ones; the method was immunoSEQ multiplex PCR. The sample yields roughly 100,000 clones, about 85% seen once. Material for sequencing was peripheral blood. Every receptor here comes from a man aged 50-59 years with active COVID-19.

This chain joins TRBV7-9 and TRBJ2-5; 8 nucleotides line up with TRBD2. There are 16 residues in the CDR3. Germline CDR1 is SEHNR and CDR2 is FQNEAQ (reference sequence). With V trimmed by 4 bases and J by 1 base, 8 bases remained unmatched. CDR3 protein: CASSYQTGGAQETQYF. In nucleotides, the CDR3 is TGTGCCAGCAGCTACCAAACCGGGGGGGCCCAAGAGACCCAGTACTTC.

The chain couples TRBV6-5 to TRBJ2-7, with 7 nucleotides matching TRBD1. CDR3 length: 14 amino acids. V was pared by 6 bases and J by 6 bases, with 11 bases of the junction left unmatched. Germline loops: CDR1 MNHEY, CDR2 SVGAGI. CDR3 in DNA: TGTGCCAGCAGACCGACAGGGCCCCTCCTCGAGCAGTACTTC. It translates to CASRPTGPLLEQYF.

V usage is TRBV10-3 and J usage is TRBJ2-7; 7 bases map to TRBD2. Germline CDR1 and CDR2: ENHRY and SYGVKD. Trimming at V came to 8 bases and at J to 3 bases, leaving 13 bases not matched to a gene. The CDR3 has 15 amino acids. The CDR3: CAIGRGGQGNYEQYF. CDR3 DNA sequence: TGTGCCATCGGGAGGGGCGGGCAGGGTAACTACGAGCAGTACTTC.

This clone was found a few times. This chain connects TRBV5-1 to TRBJ1-2; tentatively, D is TRBD1 (5 bases). V was pared by 7 bases and J by 4 bases, with 14 bases between. The CDR3 totals 13 residues. From germline, CDR1 is SGHRS and CDR2 YFSETQ. CDR3 residues: CASRRGSAYGYTF. In DNA, the CDR3 is TGCGCCAGCCGGAGGGGTAGCGCCTATGGCTACACCTTC. The variable domain in full, completed from reference TRBV5-1 and TRBJ1-2, reads KAGVTQTPRYLIKTRGQQVTLSCSPISGHRSVSWYQQTPGQGLQFLFEYFSETQRNKGNFPGRFSGRQFSNSRSEMNVSTLELGDSALYLCASRRGSAYGYTFGSGTRLTVV.

The chain has TRBV24-1 and TRBJ2-7; 11 positions match TRBD1. Unmatched junction bases numbered 6, after V lost 0 bases and J lost 3 bases. This CDR3 comprises 17 residues. CDR1 and CDR2 (germline): KGHDR, SFDVKD. CDR3 bases: TGTGCCACCAGTGATTTGCTGGGACAGGGGGATGACTACGAGCAGTACTTC. This translates into CATSDLLGQGDDYEQYF.

This clone was counted once. This sequence joins TRBV4-3 and TRBJ2-7; TRBD2 matches at 13 bases. There are 19 residues in the CDR3. The V gene end was trimmed by 3 bases and the J gene end by 1 base; junction bases not matched to a gene: 12. The germline V gene has CDR1 LGHNA and CDR2 YSLEER. As DNA, the CDR3 is TGCGCCAGCAGCCAGGTGCTACTAGCGGGGGGGCAGGGGTCCTACGAGCAGTACTTC. Translating it yields CASSQVLLAGGQGSYEQYF.

The chain combines TRBV4-1 with TRBJ2-1; 12 nucleotides match TRBD1. Trimming at V came to 4 bases and at J to 7 bases, leaving 14 bases not matched to a gene. CDR1 and CDR2 from the germline V gene are MGHRA and YSYEKL. CDR3 length equals 18 residues. The CDR3 reads CASSPGDTSGQGANEQFF. The CDR3 region has the DNA TGCGCCAGCAGCCCAGGCGATACTTCGGGACAGGGGGCTAATGAGCAGTTCTTC.

The chain recombines TRBV27 with TRBJ2-7; 9 bases match TRBD1. This CDR3 contains 14 residues. In germline, CDR1 is MNHEY, CDR2 SMNVEV (reference sequence). The V segment lost 5 bases and the J segment 3 bases; nucleotides outside the gene matches: 5. DNA of the CDR3: TGTGCCAGCAGTCACCGGGACAGGGTCTACGAGCAGTACTTC. Protein sequence: CASSHRDRVYEQYF.

V gene TRBV12-3 or TRBV12-4 combines with J gene TRBJ1-1; no clear D gene. CDR3 length equals 12 residues. The V and J ends lost 4 bases and 4 bases respectively, with 7 bases between them. The chain's CDR3 is CASSWEATEAFF. CDR3 sequence (DNA): TGTGCCAGCAGTTGGGAGGCCACTGAAGCTTTCTTT.

The chain recombines TRBV5-1 with TRBJ2-1; D not certain. The V and J ends lost 4 bases and 7 bases respectively, with 9 bases between them. CDR3 length equals 12 residues. Germline V lookup: CDR1 SGHRS, CDR2 YFSETQ. This CDR3 is CASSDSGNEQFF. In DNA form, the CDR3 reads TGCGCCAGCAGCGATTCCGGTAATGAGCAGTTCTTC.

J is TRBJ2-3 and V is TRBV5-1; the match to TRBD2 covers 10 bases. The CDR3 covers 15 residues. In germline, CDR1 is SGHRS, CDR2 YFSETQ. The junction had 7 bases not matched to a gene; V was cut back by 6 bases and J by 3 bases. CDR3 amino acids: CASTWRTSGTDTQYF. As DNA, the CDR3 is TGCGCCAGCACCTGGAGGACTAGCGGAACAGATACGCAGTATTTT.

The gene calls are TRBV7-9 and TRBJ2-3; 10 bases are a match to TRBD2. CDR3 length equals 18 residues. V shed 3 bases, J shed 0 bases, and the junction held 9 bases outside the gene matches. Germline CDR1 is SEHNR and CDR2 is FQNEAQ (reference sequence). CDR3: CASSLLMGTSASTDTQYF. The CDR3 DNA reads as TGTGCCAGCAGCTTGTTGATGGGGACTAGCGCCAGCACAGATACGCAGTATTTT.

The rearrangement links TRBV6-4 to TRBJ2-3; possibly TRBD2 for D (6 bases). CDR1 MRHNA and CDR2 SNTAGT come from the germline V gene. V was cut by 4 bases and J by 1 base, with 9 bases left in between. The CDR3 length is 14 residues. The CDR3: CASSAGARTDTQYF. Written as DNA, the CDR3 is TGTGCCAGCAGTGCGGGAGCACGCACAGATACGCAGTATTTT.

This clone was found once. J is TRBJ1-6 and V is TRBV3-1 (or the pseudogene TRBV3-2); TRBD1 agrees at 9 bases. Trimming removed 1 base from V and 10 bases from J; junction bases left unmatched: 5. CDR1 LGHDT and CDR2 YNNKEL come from the germline V gene (reference sequence). This CDR3 is 15 amino acids long. For the CDR3, the DNA is TGTGCCAGCAGCCAAGGAGGACAGGGGAAATCACCCCTCCACTTT. Encoded protein: CASSQGGQGKSPLHF.

The CDR3: CASNQGAQPQHF. The CDR3 nucleotides are TGTGCCAGCAACCAGGGGGCCCAGCCCCAGCATTTT. The V and J genes are TRBV2 and TRBJ1-5; the match to TRBD1 covers 8 bases. The J segment lost 7 bases and the V segment lost 7 bases, leaving 3 bases of the junction unmatched. Germline V lookup: CDR1 SNHLY, CDR2 FYNNEI. CDR3 length: 12 amino acids.

This chain links TRBV12-3 or TRBV12-4 with TRBJ2-3; 7 bases map to TRBD1. The CDR3 is made up of 12 amino acids. V was pared by 8 bases and J by 2 bases, with 1 base of the junction left unmatched. CDR3 bases: TGTGCCAGCGAGGGGGCCACAGATACGCAGTATTTT. It is translated as CASEGATDTQYF.

This clone was recorded once. The genes are TRBV5-1 and TRBJ1-4; possibly TRBD1 for D (5 bases). The CDR3 extends over 15 amino acids. With 0 bases removed from V and 7 bases from J, the gap between germline ends came to 13 bases. Germline CDR1 is SGHRS and CDR2 is YFSETQ. This CDR3 is CASSLAGGVSEKLFF. The CDR3 DNA follows: TGCGCCAGCAGCTTGGCCGGGGGAGTAAGTGAAAAACTGTTTTTT.

The chain is built from TRBV5-6 and TRBJ1-1; 7 bases align to TRBD1. The CDR3 covers 14 residues. CDR1 and CDR2 (germline): SGHDT, YYEEEE. Trimming took 1 base from V and 11 from J; bases not matched to a gene: 11. The CDR3 protein is CASSLRGGGVQAFF. The CDR3 DNA follows: TGTGCCAGCAGCTTGAGAGGGGGCGGTGTACAGGCTTTCTTT.

V gene TRBV18 combines with J gene TRBJ2-7; TRBD1 agrees at 8 bases. This CDR3 is built from 14 residues. Per the germline V gene, CDR1 is KGHSH and CDR2 is LQKENI. With 6 bases clipped from V and 2 bases from J, the junction kept 6 bases outside the gene matches. The CDR3 loop reads CASSPGQGTYEQYF. For the CDR3, the DNA is TGTGCCAGCTCGCCCGGACAGGGCACCTACGAGCAGTACTTC.

The chain is built from TRBV18 and TRBJ2-7; D possibly corresponds to TRBD2 (5 bases). The CDR3 length is 14 residues. V lost 6 bases, J lost 5 bases, and 17 bases lay in between. In germline, CDR1 is KGHSH, CDR2 LQKENI. The DNA for the CDR3 is TGTGCCAGCTCCAAGTCCCCCGGGAAAGACGAGCAGTACTTC. It encodes CASSKSPGKDEQYF. Drawing the rest from reference TRBV18 and TRBJ2-7, the complete variable domain is NAGVMQNPRHLVRRRGQEARLRCSPMKGHSHVYWYRQLPEEGLKFMVYLQKENIIDESGMPKERFSAEFPKEGPSILRIQQVVRGDSAAYFCASSKSPGKDEQYFGPGTRLTVT.

The chain couples TRBV7-2 to TRBJ1-1; 9 bases align to TRBD1. With V trimmed by 4 bases and J by 10 bases, 7 bases remained unmatched. CDR1 SGHTA and CDR2 FQGNSA come from the germline V gene. The CDR3 length is 13 residues. CDR3 protein: CASSSREGQGAFF. Here the CDR3 DNA reads TGTGCCAGCAGCTCCCGCGAGGGACAGGGAGCTTTCTTT.